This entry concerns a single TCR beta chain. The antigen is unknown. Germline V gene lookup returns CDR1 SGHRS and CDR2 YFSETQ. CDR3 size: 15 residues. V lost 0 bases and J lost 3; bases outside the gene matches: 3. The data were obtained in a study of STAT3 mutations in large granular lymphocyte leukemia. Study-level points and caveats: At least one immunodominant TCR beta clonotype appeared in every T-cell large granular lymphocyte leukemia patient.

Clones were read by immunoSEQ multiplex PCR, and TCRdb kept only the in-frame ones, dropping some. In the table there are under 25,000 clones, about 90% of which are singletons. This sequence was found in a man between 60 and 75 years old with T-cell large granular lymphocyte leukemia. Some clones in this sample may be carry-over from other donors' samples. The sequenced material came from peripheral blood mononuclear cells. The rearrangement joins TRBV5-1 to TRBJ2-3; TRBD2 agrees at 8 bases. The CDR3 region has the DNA TGCGCCAGCAGCTTGGCGGGAGGGCAGACAGATACGCAGTATTTT. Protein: CASSLAGGQTDTQYF.